At least ten counts were recorded for the clone carrying this T cell receptor (beta chain). Its antigen is unknown. The 5'RACE template-switching step produced TCR cDNA and added a universal primer site and UMIs. In TCRdb, the 5' RACE reads were re-called with MiXCR into one record per CDR3 protein. The data show 200,000 to 250,000 distinct CDR3 sequences, with about 7.1% seen just once and about 0.85% held by the top ten. The source of the sample is a study of T cells after yellow fever vaccination. Overall study: Preparation of fractions with low cell numbers was performed using SMART-Seq v4 Ultra Low Input.

Germline CDR1 SQVTM, CDR2 ANQGSEA. V dropped 6 bases and J dropped 1 base, with 11 bases sitting between them. The CDR3 is made up of 13 amino acids. Study-level results: Post-booster repertoires again held most primary-vaccination clones (roughly 95% CD4, roughly 89% CD8).

Specimen: CD4+ T cells sorted from PBMCs, collected 15 days after the yellow fever booster vaccination. This TCR was sampled from a young man who received the YFV17D yellow fever vaccine. The genes are TRBV29-1 and TRBJ2-3; D ambiguous. The CDR3 coding sequence is TGCAGCGTCGCAACCGGCCGCACAGATACGCAGTATTTT. It is translated as CSVATGRTDTQYF.